The T cell receptor (beta chain) described here comes from a study of blood T cell repertoires in COVID-19 (dated by TCRdb to 2020 to 2022). For the wider study: Samples covering the acute and convalescent phases of COVID-19 were provided by collaborators in the United States, Italy and Spain. The prospective study material was composed of cDNA or gDNA derived from T cells, B-cell-depleted T cells, or PBMCs. Deeply sampled blood TCRbeta repertoires from subjects exposed to, actively infected with, or recovered from COVID-19 were included in the dataset. The repertoires were released in a freely available public database meant as a resource for research on the immune response to SARS-CoV-2. The samples were drawn from two sources: the first 160 participants of the ongoing ImmuneRACE study, and fewer than 1,500 subjects contributed by 6 global collaborators. A de-identified subject ID, COVID-19 status, age in years and sex were almost always included in the sample metadata. Where available, HLA class I and class II types were taken from metadata supplied by the sample provider and were not determined by assay-based typing.

Findings and caveats that apply to the study as a whole: The amount of clinical and demographic metadata varied by source and participant and was provided uncurated.

After removal of 4 bases from V and 7 bases from J, the junction retains 6 bases not matched to a gene. The germline V gene encodes CDR1 SGHTA and CDR2 FQGNSA. From its cysteine to its phenylalanine, the CDR3 spans 14 amino acids. The read is trimmed to its CDR3 DNA, 42 bases read in frame from base 1. The immunoSEQ Assay, a bias-controlled multiplex PCR, was used to amplify TCRbeta CDR3 regions from genomic DNA. In the paper's pipeline: Nucleated cell counts per sample were estimated from amplification of reference gene primers within the assay. To quantify the absolute abundance of each unique TCRbeta CDR3 rearrangement, sequence reads were collapsed and filtered. Productive Simpson clonality was computed per sample as the square root of Simpson's diversity index over productive rearrangements. TCRdb mirrors the immuneACCESS table, restricted to in-frame sequences. Some clones are absent from its copies; in checked studies, under half trace to an unresolved V gene, and the reason for the others is unknown. The V and J calls and clone size are taken from that table; D and trimming were inferred from the DNA. This sample holds tens of thousands of clones; about four fifths were observed only once. Together, the top ten hold around 24% of the sample.

Whole blood was collected in K2EDTA tubes by collaborating institutions according to the institutions' own protocols. Collaborator samples were shipped for TCRbeta analysis as frozen whole blood, isolated PBMCs, or DNA extracted from either sample type. Comments on this clone: Its target antigen remains unknown. No base-level quality is on record; no much larger clone is a single base apart.

Sequenced material: peripheral blood. The rearranged segments are TRBV7-2 and TRBJ2-1, and TRBD2 aligns with 8 junction nucleotides. The origin of this receptor is a human donor with acute or convalescent COVID-19. The donor label of this sample is uncertain. The DNA reads TGTGCCAGCAGCTCGCTAGCGGGCGGGAATGAGCAGTTCTTC. Its translation is CASSSLAGGNEQFF.